Presented here are 14 T cell receptor beta chains from one specimen sequenced in a study of cytomegalovirus exposure and HLA in healthy donors. 60 Vbeta and 13 Jbeta primers were used in PCR. Sequencing used immunoSEQ multiplex PCR; TCRdb keeps in-frame clones, though not all of them. The sample holds some 250,000 clones, roughly 87% seen once. Specimen: PBMCs. The receptors come from a woman in her forties in good health and CMV-seropositive.

The chain joins TRBV19 to TRBJ2-7; 8 bases align to TRBD1. Per the germline V gene, CDR1 is LNHDA and CDR2 is SQIVND (reference sequence). V was clipped by 5 bases and J by 5 bases; unmatched bases: 14. The CDR3 sequence is 16 residues long. CDR3: CASSPTADRGPHEQYF. In DNA form, the CDR3 reads TGTGCCAGTAGTCCTACCGCTGACAGGGGTCCCCACGAGCAGTACTTC.

CDR3 nucleotides: TGTGCCAGCAGCCCGTCGACAGGGCCGAGCTCTGGAAACACCATATATTTT. As protein: CASSPSTGPSSGNTIYF. The chain employs TRBV7-6 and TRBJ1-3; 7 bases align to TRBD1. The CDR3 covers 17 residues. Looked up from germline, CDR1 is SGHVS and CDR2 is FNYEAQ. The ends lost 5 bases at V and 0 bases at J; junction bases unmatched: 10.

The sample holds one count of this clone. The V and J genes are TRBV6-1 and TRBJ2-3; D uncertain. The CDR3 is 15 residues long. Per the germline V gene, CDR1 is MNHNS and CDR2 is SASEGT. Trimming shortened V by 0 bases and J by 1 base, and 8 bases separated the two germline ends. The CDR3 bases are TGTGCCAGCAGTGAAGCTACCGCGCGCACAGATACGCAGTATTTT. It yields the protein CASSEATARTDTQYF.

Details on this clone: A junction end diverges from the germline sequence, so it may reflect a read error. V usage is TRBV7-9 and J usage is TRBJ1-2, with D perhaps TRBD1 (5 bases). The CDR3 contains 13 residues. The germline gives CDR1 SEHNR, CDR2 FQNEAQ (reference sequence). The CDR3 DNA sequence: TGTTCCAGCAGCACAGGACGGACCTATGGCTACACCTTC. Amino acids: CSSSTGRTYGYTF.

The sample holds a few counts of this clone. This chain joins TRBV30 and TRBJ1-6; D is undetermined. Germline CDR1 reads GTSNPN; CDR2 reads SVGIG (reference sequence). Trimming removed 4 bases from V and 6 bases from J, with 7 bases in between. The CDR3 loop spans 12 amino acids. The CDR3 nucleotides read TGTGCCTGGAAACGGAGTAATTCACCCCTCCACTTT. This codes for CAWKRSNSPLHF.

V usage is TRBV10-3 and J usage is TRBJ1-5; the match to TRBD1 covers 7 bases. The ends lost 5 bases at V and 1 base at J; junction bases unmatched: 2. Germline V gene lookup returns CDR1 ENHRY and CDR2 SYGVKD. This CDR3 has 14 residues. CDR3 in amino acids: CAISPGQSNQPQHF. CDR3 nucleotides: TGTGCCATCAGTCCGGGACAGAGCAATCAGCCCCAGCATTTT.

This clone was seen only a few times. The V call is TRBV2, the J call TRBJ2-2; perhaps TRBD1 as D (6 bases). The CDR3 sequence is 14 residues long. The germline V gene encodes CDR1 SNHLY and CDR2 FYNNEI. V gave up 7 bases and J gave up 0 bases, with 9 bases separating them. The CDR3 loop is CASIQGTNTGELFF. In nucleotides, the CDR3 is TGTGCCAGCATACAGGGAACGAACACCGGGGAGCTGTTTTTT.

This clone has a handful of counts. V gene TRBV4-2 combines with J gene TRBJ2-1; TRBD2 matches 16 bases. There are 20 residues in the CDR3. The germline gives CDR1 LGHNA, CDR2 YNFKEQ. The junction had 10 bases not matched to a gene; V was cut back by 2 bases and J by 3 bases. The CDR3 region is CASSQRAGTSGGAIYNEQFF. The CDR3 DNA sequence: TGTGCCAGCAGCCAACGAGCAGGGACTAGCGGGGGGGCCATCTACAATGAGCAGTTCTTC.

The count of this clone is one. The chain carries TRBV30 and TRBJ1-3; maybe TRBD1 (5 bases). Germline values: CDR1 GTSNPN, CDR2 SVGIG (reference sequence). The V end lost 1 base, the J end lost 1 base, and 17 bases lay between the germline ends. The CDR3 spans 17 residues. The CDR3 coding sequence is TGTGCCTGGAGTGCCATCTTTAGGGGCGAGTCTGGAAACACCATATATTTT. Translation: CAWSAIFRGESGNTIYF.

The rearrangement joins TRBV7-8 to TRBJ1-2; the D gene is possibly TRBD1 (5 bases). Between the trimmed V and J ends, which lost 3 bases and 7 bases, there was a span of 12 bases. This CDR3 region has 13 residues. Germline loops: CDR1 SGHVS, CDR2 FQNEAQ. The CDR3, as DNA: TGTGCCAGCAGCTTGGGCGGGGGAGTTGGCTACACCTTC. It yields the protein CASSLGGGVGYTF. The entire variable domain, with the rest obtained from reference TRBV7-8 and TRBJ1-2, is as follows: GAGVSQSPRYKVAKRGQDVALRCDPISGHVSLFWYQQALGQGPEFLTYFQNEAQLDKSGLPSDRFFAERPEGSVSTLKIQRTQQEDSAVYLCASSLGGGVGYTFGSGTRLTVV.

This chain joins TRBV9 and TRBJ2-1; D perhaps matches TRBD2 (5 bases). The CDR3 sequence is 14 residues long. The V gene's germline CDR1 is SGDLS and CDR2 YYNGEE. Trimming pared 0 bases from V and 9 bases from J, leaving 13 bases between. The CDR3 sequence: CASSVAFFSGEQFF. The CDR3 coding sequence is TGTGCCAGCAGCGTAGCCTTCTTCAGCGGTGAGCAGTTCTTC.

V usage is TRBV11-3 and J usage is TRBJ1-1; 9 positions match TRBD1. V shed 5 bases and J 3 bases; nucleotides not matched to a gene: 4. This CDR3 spans 14 amino acids. Germline V gene data show CDR1 as SGHNT and CDR2 as YENEEA. CDR3 coding DNA: TGTGCCAGCAGCCGACAGGGGGTGGACACTGAAGCTTTCTTT. Translated: CASSRQGVDTEAFF.

This chain uses TRBV6-5 with TRBJ1-2, with a possible D match to TRBD1 (6 bases). Germline CDR1 is MNHEY and CDR2 is SVGAGI. This CDR3 comprises 12 residues. The V and J ends lost 5 bases and 5 bases respectively, with 9 bases between them. The DNA for the CDR3 is TGTGCCAGCAGTCCAGGACAGTATGGCTACACCTTC. The encoded protein is CASSPGQYGYTF.

V usage is TRBV6-5 and J usage is TRBJ1-3; D is undetermined. The germline V gene has CDR1 MNHEY and CDR2 SVGAGI. The length of the CDR3 is 13 residues. The V gene lost 2 bases and the J gene lost 4 bases, with 6 bases spanning the gap. CDR3 in DNA: TGTGCCAGCAGTTACAGCTGGGGAAACACCATATATTTT. Translation gives CASSYSWGNTIYF.